Below are 14 T cell receptor beta chains sequenced from a single sample in a study of T cell changes during pregnancy in multiple sclerosis. The protocol was immunoSEQ multiplex PCR, while the TCRdb copy is restricted to in-frame clones and leaves out a portion. Of 60,000 or so clones in the sample, roughly 90% were seen once. Sequenced here: peripheral blood, sampled before pregnancy. The receptor source for this set is a female donor with multiple sclerosis, enrolled in a pregnancy study.

V gene TRBV19 combines with J gene TRBJ1-1; D may be TRBD1 (6 bases). Deletions cut 1 base from V and 5 bases from J, with 11 bases between. Germline V gene sequence: CDR1 LNHDA, CDR2 SQIVND (reference sequence). The CDR3 has 14 residues. The CDR3 sequence is CASSIVGRGTEAFF. Written as DNA, the CDR3 is TGTGCCAGTAGTATAGTAGGCAGGGGTACTGAAGCTTTCTTT.

The rearrangement links TRBV2 to TRBJ1-5; TRBD1 might be the D (5 bases). There are 15 residues in the CDR3. Germline V CDR1 and CDR2: SNHLY, FYNNEI. The V end lost 1 base, the J end lost 7 bases, and 14 bases lay between the germline ends. The CDR3 nucleotides read TGTGCCAGCAGTGAAGTCTTCCAGGGCGTCCAGCCCCAGCATTTT. It is translated as CASSEVFQGVQPQHF.

The chain is built from TRBV7-9 and TRBJ1-1, with D perhaps TRBD1 (6 bases). The ends were cut back, 4 bases at V and 3 bases at J, with 15 bases in the middle. The CDR3 spans 15 residues. Germline CDR1 SEHNR, CDR2 FQNEAQ (reference sequence). The CDR3 DNA reads as TGTGCCAGCAGCTCGAACACAGGGACGTACACTGAAGCTTTCTTT. Its translation: CASSSNTGTYTEAFF.

The V gene is TRBV7-9, the J gene TRBJ2-1; D is possibly TRBD1 (6 bases). CDR3 length: 13 amino acids. Germline assignment: CDR1 SEHNR and CDR2 FQNEAQ (reference sequence). The V end was cut by 5 bases, the J end by 7 bases, with 12 bases between. Here the CDR3 reads CASSLQGQNEQFF. In DNA form, the CDR3 reads TGTGCCAGCAGCCTACAAGGACAGAATGAGCAGTTCTTC. The full variable domain, with the rest looked up from reference TRBV7-9 and TRBJ2-1, is DTGVSQNPRHKITKRGQNVTFRCDPISEHNRLYWYRQTLGQGPEFLTYFQNEAQLEKSRLLSDRFSAERPKGSFSTLEIQRTEQGDSAMYLCASSLQGQNEQFFGPGTRLTVL.

The rearrangement uses TRBV19 and TRBJ1-2, with TRBD1 as a possible D gene (6 bases). V was clipped by 5 bases and J by 4 bases, with 20 bases between them. The CDR3 extends over 16 amino acids. Germline lookup yields CDR1 LNHDA and CDR2 SQIVND (reference sequence). CDR3 DNA sequence: TGTGCCAGTAGTTCCCAGGGGAGTAGTCTGATCTATGGCTACACCTTC. This encodes CASSSQGSSLIYGYTF.

The V call is TRBV18, the J call TRBJ2-3, with a weak D call TRBD1 (5 bases). Deletions cut 5 bases from V and 6 bases from J, with 15 bases between. The CDR3 is made up of 14 amino acids. The V gene's germline CDR1 is KGHSH and CDR2 LQKENI. The CDR3 protein is CASSSGREADTQYF. The CDR3 bases are TGTGCCAGCTCATCTGGCAGGGAAGCCGATACGCAGTATTTT. The complete variable domain, with remaining parts taken from reference TRBV18 and TRBJ2-3, reads NAGVMQNPRHLVRRRGQEARLRCSPMKGHSHVYWYRQLPEEGLKFMVYLQKENIIDESGMPKERFSAEFPKEGPSILRIQQVVRGDSAAYFCASSSGREADTQYFGPGTRLTVL.

The chain uses TRBV5-1 and TRBJ2-7; the match to TRBD2 covers 7 bases. J was trimmed by 2 bases and V by 3 bases; bases with no gene match: 8. Per the germline V gene, CDR1 is SGHRS and CDR2 is YFSETQ. The CDR3 sequence is 15 residues long. The CDR3 bases are TGCGCCAGCAGCTCACTCCCGGCGGGGGCCTACGAGCAGTACTTC. Protein sequence: CASSSLPAGAYEQYF. Full variable domain (missing parts from reference TRBV5-1 and TRBJ2-7): KAGVTQTPRYLIKTRGQQVTLSCSPISGHRSVSWYQQTPGQGLQFLFEYFSETQRNKGNFPGRFSGRQFSNSRSEMNVSTLELGDSALYLCASSSLPAGAYEQYFGPGTRLTVT.

The V gene is TRBV4-1, the J gene TRBJ2-5, with TRBD2 as a possible D gene (5 bases). Germline-derived CDR1 and CDR2 are MGHRA and YSYEKL. CDR3 size: 16 residues. V lost 1 base and J lost 5, with 17 bases in between. Here the CDR3 reads CASSQAWAREMETQYF. The CDR3, as DNA: TGCGCCAGCAGCCAAGCTTGGGCAAGGGAGATGGAGACCCAGTACTTC.

The J gene is TRBJ1-2, the V gene TRBV6-6, with a weak D call TRBD1 (6 bases). The germline V gene has CDR1 MNHNY and CDR2 SVGAGI (reference sequence). This CDR3 contains 14 residues. Deletions cut 6 bases from V and 0 bases from J, with 11 bases between. CDR3 amino acids: CASRGGTPNYGYTF. The DNA of the CDR3 is TGTGCCAGCAGGGGTGGGACACCTAACTATGGCTACACCTTC.

The chain couples TRBV19 to TRBJ2-7; TRBD2 agrees at 9 bases. This CDR3 has 14 amino acids. The germline gives CDR1 LNHDA, CDR2 SQIVND (reference sequence). Unmatched junction bases numbered 9, after V lost 10 bases and J lost 2 bases. The CDR3 protein is CATSSSGTTYEQYF. The CDR3, as DNA: TGTGCCACCTCTTCTAGCGGGACTACCTACGAGCAGTACTTC.

The gene calls are TRBV5-5 and TRBJ2-7, with 9 positions matching TRBD1. Germline CDR1 reads SGHKS; CDR2 reads YYEKEE (reference sequence). The V gene end was trimmed by 4 bases and the J gene end by 4 bases; junction bases not matched to a gene: 9. CDR3 length: 15 residues. DNA of the CDR3: TGTGCCAGCAGCCTTGGGGGACAGGGAAGGTACGAGCAGTACTTC. Encoded protein: CASSLGGQGRYEQYF.

The chain recombines TRBV5-1 with TRBJ1-4, with a weak D call TRBD1 (6 bases). The germline CDR1 and CDR2 sequences are SGHRS and YFSETQ. This CDR3 is built from 15 residues. Trimming stripped 4 bases from V and 8 bases from J, with 18 bases between. The CDR3 sequence is CASSVPGQGGEKLFF. Written as DNA, the CDR3 is TGCGCCAGCAGCGTCCCGGGACAAGGAGGCGAAAAACTGTTTTTT.

This clone was observed once. The V call is TRBV19, the J call TRBJ2-3; D uncertain. The V end lost 3 bases, the J end lost 5 bases, and 9 bases lay between the germline ends. Germline CDR1 LNHDA, CDR2 SQIVND (reference sequence). The CDR3 has 13 amino acids. CDR3: CASSMRRGDTQYF. The CDR3, as DNA: TGTGCCAGTAGTATGCGCCGAGGAGATACGCAGTATTTT.

The chain couples TRBV10-3 to TRBJ2-3; 9 bases fit TRBD1. V shed 6 bases and J 2 bases; nucleotides not matched to a gene: 6. Germline CDR1 reads ENHRY; CDR2 reads SYGVKD. The CDR3 is 15 residues long. The CDR3 DNA follows: TGTGCCATCAGGGACCGGGACAGGGTCACAGATACGCAGTATTTT. Encoded protein: CAIRDRDRVTDTQYF.